This TCR beta chain appears in the sequencing data of a study of OX40 agonist ivuxolimab in advanced cancers. Per germline, CDR1 GTSNPN and CDR2 SVGIG (reference sequence). V was shortened by 3 bases and J by 0 bases, with 17 bases between the two germline ends. CDR3 length: 16 residues. With respect to this clone: Its antigen is unidentified.

Regarding the study as a whole: The CD4+ and CD8+ T cells in the blood had expanded clonally by week 6 at 0.1 to 3.0 mg/kg.

The assay was immunoSEQ multiplex PCR, and TCRdb's table has in-frame clones only and misses some. The data show under 150,000 clones, approximately 94% seen once. The chain employs TRBV30 and TRBJ1-2; D is perhaps TRBD1 (6 bases). The TCR comes from an adult with an advanced solid tumor such as melanoma, head and neck, liver or kidney cancer. The starting material was CD4+ or CD8+ T cells sorted from blood, obtained in a trial of the OX40 agonist ivuxolimab. The CDR3 nucleotides read TGTGCCTGGAGGAGAGGGGGAGGCAACGCTAACTATGGCTACACCTTC. Amino acids: CAWRRGGGNANYGYTF.